This T cell receptor (beta chain) was obtained from a study of cytomegalovirus exposure and HLA in healthy donors (dated by TCRdb to the late 2010s). About the investigation overall: An earlier analysis of about 560 of the donors reported approximately 280 Gb of sequence data and 100 million to 120 million unique TCR beta sequences obtained from about 200 million T cells. Approximately 330 gigabases of sequencing data and roughly 80 million unique TCR sequences made up an early release that covered 640 HLA-typed donors. Of the roughly 430 genotyped donors, about 84% fell in the genetic ancestry cluster associated with self-reported Caucasian donors. The study was designed to test whether signatures of past pathogen exposure could be identified by cataloging public T cell receptors. The study used immunosequencing to profile the T cell repertoires of approximately 650 subjects and linked those repertoires to cytomegalovirus serostatus. In addition to the first cohort of roughly 700 subjects, a separate validation cohort of approximately 120 different subjects was used. High-throughput TCR immunosequencing, statistical association of individual TCRs with disease status, and machine learning were combined to predict cytomegalovirus infection status. In a later analysis, previously published TCR beta repertoires from 500 to 750 donors were re-analyzed and high-resolution HLA genotyping was added so that TCR occurrence patterns could be studied. Rather than drawing on any new phenotypic data, the later analysis identified candidate immune exposures from TCR beta sequences and the way those sequences occurred across donors. An earlier analysis of approximately 500 of the donors applied high-throughput TCR beta sequencing to assess whether each TCR beta V gene segment acted as functional or pseudogenic. Alongside the repertoire data, information on donor age, sex, ethnicity and CMV serostatus was compiled. A later genetic analysis took genome-wide SNP genotypes for about three fifths of the roughly 670 donors and used that subset as a discovery cohort. All discovery cohort repertoires had been generated using a single sequencing platform. HLA typing covered class I and class II loci at four-digit resolution. The number of donors typed differed by locus, with about 629-640 for A, B, C, DRB1 and DQB1, over 500 for DQA1, 600 to 610 for DPA1, and around 460 for DPB1. A few DR-DQ haplotypes were treated as single units for association and clustering because of strong linkage in the cohort. Across about 380 genotyped donors of the cohort, an average of approximately 240,000 unique TCR beta nucleotide sequences per donor were sequenced, and 15% to 20% of those sequences were non-productive.

Worth noting for this clone: Its antigen is still unknown. No qualities accompany the bases; no much larger clone lies one base away.

In total, just over 650 healthy bone marrow donors made up the cohort. Cohort members were all nominally healthy when sampled, although unrecorded immune exposures were likely present. The donor was CMV seronegative and belonged to the group of several hundred seronegative cohort members. A peripheral blood sample was collected from each donor, and TCR beta sequencing was performed on peripheral blood mononuclear cells. Genomic DNA was extracted from the blood cell samples with the Qiagen DNeasy Blood Extraction Kit. What the authors observed across the whole study: A few of the identified cytomegalovirus-associated TCR beta chains were confirmed in vitro to be specific for cytomegalovirus antigens. A further reported finding was that TCR beta sequences accurately predicted the HLA-A and HLA-B alleles for most subjects in the first cohort. Because HLA typing was unavailable for some donors at each locus, only the typed subset was used in association tests. While some public TCRs were present in many individuals, most TCR sequences turned up only very rarely across donors. It was suggested by the authors that the approach could potentially be generalized to other disease states and immunological phenotypes. This cohort had only TCR beta chains sequenced, and the lack of alpha or paired-chain data limited which features could be detected. In an earlier analysis of a few hundred of the donors, most TCR beta V segments were observed in productive rearrangements about 90% or about 30% of the time, broadly matching IMGT annotations. In the study, about 150 TCR beta chains were listed as associated with cytomegalovirus. Because counts were too low, roughly 18 rarely observed V segments, including chromosome 9 orphons, were left out of the earlier analysis of about 500 of the donors. The presence/absence analyses assumed that sequencing depth was roughly uniform across donors, and that assumption may not be true. In a later genetic analysis, fewer N-insertions in productive TCRs were reported among donors in an Asian-associated ancestry cluster than the 666-donor mean. In a later analysis, the rate of TCR association differed among HLA loci, with DRB1 alleles having the most associated TCRs and HLA-C alleles having the fewest. The classifier was reported to diagnose cytomegalovirus status with high specificity and sensitivity in both the original cohort and the validation cohort. Assigning TCR associations to individual alleles was difficult when HLA alleles, especially DR and DQ, strongly co-occurred. The only immune exposure information available for the cohort was CMV serostatus. Correlated functional status among segregating V segments might reflect linkage disequilibrium, but an unknown experimental factor could not be ruled out. Most CMV-associated TCR beta chains appeared to be HLA-restricted in a later analysis, and the HLA associations seemed to be driven largely by CMV exposure. In a later analysis, over 15,000 TCR beta sequences were associated with specific HLA alleles at a false discovery rate of 0.05. Compared with equally common non-associated chains, HLA-associated TCR beta chains in a later analysis were more clonally expanded and had lower generation probabilities. According to a later analysis, parvovirus B19, influenza, CMV and Epstein-Barr virus appeared linked to several top co-occurrence clusters. An association between a missense DCLRE1C variant and V-gene and J-gene trimming of TCR beta chains was found in a later genetic analysis and replicated in an independent cohort. Because the 87-base-pair reads could not distinguish some IMGT-functional V segments, including TRBV6-2 and TRBV6-3, those segments were excluded. A cluster of highly shared sequence variants was judged likely to represent a technical artifact of the sequencing pipeline.

The CDR3 runs 13 amino acids, cysteine and phenylalanine included. Only the CDR3 portion is preserved as DNA: 39 bases, with reading frame beginning at the first base. The V and J ends are trimmed by 5 bases and 4 bases, leaving 12 bases between them. From a lookup of the germline V gene (reference sequence), CDR1 and CDR2 are MNHEY and SMNVEV. The library was obtained by the immunoSEQ multiplex PCR assay. For the multiplex PCR, a mixture combining 60 forward primers for TCR Vbeta segments and 13 reverse primers for TCR Jbeta segments was used. A multiplex PCR assay on genomic DNA amplified the CDR3 region of rearranged TCR beta genes. The Illumina HiSeq System was used to sequence the amplified TCR beta libraries as 87-base-pair reads. In the paper's pipeline: A later analysis tallied approximately 87 million unique TCR beta chains across the 700 or so repertoires, and around 9.9 million of those chains were shared by two or more donors. A nearest-neighbor algorithm error-corrected the raw reads and collapsed the reads into unique sequences, merging closely related sequences to remove PCR and sequencing errors. Alignment of CDR3 sequences to IMGT reference sequences was used to assign V, D and J gene segments. For a sequence to be retained, a match of at least six nucleotides to both a V gene segment and a J gene segment was required. A rearrangement was called productive if the CDR3 had no stop codons and remained in frame with V and J, and every other rearrangement was called non-productive. CDR3 was defined by IMGT convention, running from the second conserved V-encoded cysteine to the conserved J-encoded phenylalanine. The earlier analysis of about 620 of the donors excluded sequences that lacked an unambiguous match to a single V gene segment. In an earlier analysis of several hundred of the donors, V segments were called functional above 56.7% productive rearrangements and were called segregating when the between-donor standard deviation exceeded 5%. To diagnose cytomegalovirus status from the catalog of TCR beta chain sequences, a statistical classification framework was built. In a later analysis, V and J genes were assigned by comparing TCR nucleotide sequences against IMGT/GENE-DB human TR gene sequences. Using the TCRdist pipeline, a later analysis assigned CDR3 sequences along with most-parsimonious VDJ recombination scenarios. In a later analysis, each TCR beta chain was defined by its CDR3 amino acid sequence together with its V-gene family, and reads without a unique V-gene family were excluded. To address suspected cross-contamination and a sequencing artifact, a later analysis removed around 590 highly shared, low-generation-probability nucleotide sequences. In a later analysis, a clonal expansion index for each public chain was calculated from normalized within-repertoire ranks of inferred template counts. In a later analysis, generation probabilities were computed using a VDJ recombination model fitted to out-of-frame rearrangements, and the results were checked against IGoR. In a later analysis, TCR-TCR, TCR-HLA and TCR-CMV co-occurrence was scored with hypergeometric tests, and a repertoire-size bias correction was applied to TCR pairs. To estimate false discovery rates, a later analysis permuted the HLA or CMV assignments 20 times. In a later analysis, co-occurring TCRs were grouped with DBSCAN, and TCRdist sequence similarity was added when clustering was performed within HLA-allele-positive subsets. Co-occurrence clustering excluded repertoires with fewer than 30,000 or more than 120,000 public chains, plus five with anomalous nucleotide sharing. Entries here come from immuneACCESS through TCRdb and include only in-frame sequences with V and J called. Some clones fail to appear in such tables; in the studies checked, an unresolved V gene covers under half of the shortfall, and the cause of the remainder is unknown. Clonal size and the V and J genes are those of that table, whereas D and trimming came from the DNA. This sample has about 140,000 clones in its table, and around 80% of those were observed once. The biggest ten clones account for over 2.5% of the sample.

The specimen sequenced was PBMCs. The chain employs TRBV27 and TRBJ2-7, and possibly TRBD1, on 5 matching bases. The origin of this receptor is a female donor in good health and CMV-seronegative. Here is the DNA: TGTGCCAGCAGTGTTCTCACAGGTTACGAGCAGTACTTC. This sequence encodes CASSVLTGYEQYF.